The next 23 T cell receptor beta chains were all read from a single sample in a study of T cell responses to AZD1222 COVID-19 vaccine. Libraries were prepared by immunoSEQ multiplex PCR; TCRdb keeps only in-frame clonotypes and omits some of them. Of about 150,000 clones listed, just over 90% are singletons. Source: peripheral blood, taken 28 days after the second AZD1222 dose. The source of these receptors is an adult who received the AZD1222 COVID-19 vaccine.

This clone appeared a single time. V usage is TRBV29-1 and J usage is TRBJ1-2, with no clear D. V was trimmed by 8 bases and J by 8 bases, leaving 15 bases between them. This CDR3 region has 11 residues. CDR1 SQVTM and CDR2 ANQGSEA come from the germline V gene. CDR3 in amino acids: CSIRVREGYTF. DNA for the CDR3: TGCAGCATCCGGGTACGCGAAGGCTACACCTTC. Complete variable domain (other parts from reference TRBV29-1 and TRBJ1-2): SAVISQKPSRDICQRGTSLTIQCQVDSQVTMMFWYRQQPGQSLTLIATANQGSEATYESGFVIDKFPISRPNLTFSTLTVSNMSPEDSSIYLCSIRVREGYTFGSGTRLTVV.

J is TRBJ2-7 and V is TRBV28, with D possibly called TRBD1 or TRBD2 (6 bases each). V shed 3 bases and J shed 4 bases, with 13 bases lying between them. The CDR3 has 14 amino acids. CDR1 and CDR2 (germline): MDHEN, SYDVKM. CDR3 DNA sequence: TGTGCCAGCAGTTTCGTCGGGGGCCAGTACGAGCAGTACTTC. Protein product: CASSFVGGQYEQYF.

This chain links TRBV5-5 with TRBJ2-1; D remains unclear. Trimming took 0 bases from V and 5 from J, leaving 3 bases between them. Germline V gene lookup returns CDR1 SGHKS and CDR2 YYEKEE (reference sequence). The CDR3 length is 12 residues. CDR3 region: CASSLGNNEQFF. CDR3 sequence (DNA): TGTGCCAGCAGCTTGGGGAACAATGAGCAGTTCTTC.

CDR3 in DNA: TGTGCCAGCAGCGTTGCTAGCGGGAGCCCCTACGAGCAGTACTTC. The encoded protein is CASSVASGSPYEQYF. This chain connects TRBV9 to TRBJ2-7; TRBD2 aligns across 10 bases. The CDR3 runs 15 residues. Germline V CDR1 and CDR2: SGDLS, YYNGEE. The ends lost 2 bases at V and 2 bases at J; junction bases unmatched: 4.

CDR3 residues: CATSERRGQGVGQPQHF. The CDR3 DNA is TGTGCCACCAGTGAACGCCGGGGGCAGGGGGTGGGTCAGCCCCAGCATTTT. This chain links TRBV24-1 with TRBJ1-5; 7 bases line up with TRBD1. The length of the CDR3 is 17 residues. Germline V gives CDR1 KGHDR, CDR2 SFDVKD. The trim removed 4 bases at V and 6 bases at J, leaving 14 bases unmatched.

J is TRBJ1-5 and V is TRBV9, with D maybe TRBD1 (5 bases). Trimming pared 1 base from V and 5 bases from J, leaving 10 bases between. CDR1 is SGDLS, CDR2 YYNGEE, per germline. This CDR3 is 14 amino acids long. CDR3 bases: TGTGCCAGCAGCGTACGGGGGGACGATCAGCCCCAGCATTTT. Translation: CASSVRGDDQPQHF.

The rearrangement links TRBV6-1 to TRBJ1-1; no clear D. V gave up 5 bases and J gave up 6 bases, with 13 bases separating them. Germline values: CDR1 MNHNS, CDR2 SASEGT. The CDR3 sequence is 13 residues long. CDR3 nucleotides: TGTGCCAGCAGTTTCGCCGGGCCCCCTGAAGCTTTCTTT. It specifies CASSFAGPPEAFF.

V is TRBV27 and J is TRBJ1-5; possible D gene TRBD1, 5 bases. Trimming took 1 base from V and 1 from J, leaving 8 bases between them. This CDR3 has 15 amino acids. The germline CDR1 and CDR2 sequences are MNHEY and SMNVEV (reference sequence). CDR3 region: CASSLLSGSNQPQHF. The CDR3 DNA reads as TGTGCCAGCAGTTTATTGTCAGGGAGCAATCAGCCCCAGCATTTT.

V usage is TRBV2 and J usage is TRBJ2-7; D may be TRBD2 (5 bases). The CDR3 is made up of 13 amino acids. Between the trimmed V and J ends, which lost 4 bases and 2 bases, there was a span of 9 bases. Per the germline V gene, CDR1 is SNHLY and CDR2 is FYNNEI. The CDR3 nucleotides read TGTGCCAGCAGTGGAGGGAAGGCCTACGAGCAGTACTTC. It codes for CASSGGKAYEQYF.

The chain links TRBV19 to TRBJ2-7; D not resolved. V gave up 0 bases and J gave up 2 bases, with 5 bases separating them. The CDR3 runs to 13 residues. Germline loops: CDR1 LNHDA, CDR2 SQIVND (reference sequence). CDR3: CASSIEHAYEQYF. The CDR3 DNA sequence: TGTGCCAGTAGTATAGAACATGCCTACGAGCAGTACTTC.

The chain has TRBV6-5 and TRBJ2-1, with 9 nucleotides matching TRBD2. The CDR3 has 16 amino acids. J lost 2 bases, V lost 0 bases, and 2 bases had no gene match. CDR1 MNHEY and CDR2 SVGAGI come from the germline V gene. The CDR3 DNA reads TGTGCCAGCAGTTACTCGGGACTAGCCCCCTACAATGAGCAGTTCTTC. It encodes CASSYSGLAPYNEQFF.

This clone was seen just once. The rearrangement joins TRBV6-2 or TRBV6-3 to TRBJ2-4; D gene ambiguous. V dropped 0 bases and J dropped 5 bases, with 11 bases sitting between them. CDR1 is MNHEY, CDR2 SVGEGT, per germline. The CDR3 length is 15 residues. CDR3 in DNA: TGTGCCAGCAGTTACTCGAACGGGTTGCAAAACATTCAGTACTTC. As protein: CASSYSNGLQNIQYF.

The chain has TRBV2 and TRBJ2-7; tentatively, D is TRBD1 (5 bases). Trimming pared 2 bases from V and 7 bases from J, leaving 12 bases between. Germline-derived CDR1 and CDR2 are SNHLY and FYNNEI. The CDR3 consists of 13 residues. The CDR3 sequence is CASSEQGSKEQYF. In nucleotides, the CDR3 is TGTGCCAGCAGTGAACAGGGTTCGAAGGAGCAGTACTTC.

V usage is TRBV7-3 and J usage is TRBJ1-2; unclear D gene. The CDR3 has 14 residues. Germline lookup yields CDR1 SGHTA and CDR2 FQGTGA. V was trimmed by 3 bases and J by 5 bases, leaving 13 bases between them. The CDR3 region is CASSLGGSNYGYTF. CDR3 DNA sequence: TGTGCCAGCAGCTTGGGCGGGAGTAATTATGGCTACACCTTC. Together with reference TRBV7-3 and TRBJ1-2, the CDR3 gives the full variable domain: GAGVSQTPSNKVTEKGKYVELRCDPISGHTALYWYRQSLGQGPEFLIYFQGTGAADDSGLPNDRFFAVRPEGSVSTLKIQRTERGDSAVYLCASSLGGSNYGYTFGSGTRLTVV.

Regarding this clone: The same CDR3 also results from other DNA sequences found in this sample. V gene TRBV5-1 combines with J gene TRBJ2-1; possible D gene TRBD2, 6 bases. The CDR3 consists of 13 residues. The V and J ends lost 0 bases and 5 bases respectively, with 6 bases between them. Germline CDR1 and CDR2: SGHRS and YFSETQ. The CDR3 sequence is CASSLAGDNEQFF. CDR3 coding DNA: TGCGCCAGCAGCTTGGCGGGGGACAATGAGCAGTTCTTC.

This chain links TRBV4-1 with TRBJ1-3; D ambiguous. Trimming removed 1 base at V and 0 bases at J, with 10 bases between. There are 16 residues in the CDR3. The germline CDR1 and CDR2 sequences are MGHRA and YSYEKL. As DNA, the CDR3 is TGCGCCAGCAGCCAAGGTTCTTGGAGCTCTGGAAACACCATATATTTT. Translation gives CASSQGSWSSGNTIYF.

Concerning this clone: In the same sample, other DNA sequences code for this CDR3. The rearrangement links TRBV27 to TRBJ1-6; D remains unclear. The germline V gene encodes CDR1 MNHEY and CDR2 SMNVEV (reference sequence). V was trimmed by 5 bases and J by 1 base, leaving 3 bases between them. CDR3 length: 13 amino acids. CDR3 protein: CASSLSYNSPLHF. Here the CDR3 DNA reads TGTGCCAGCAGTCTGTCCTATAATTCACCCCTCCACTTT.

The chain links TRBV7-3 to TRBJ2-7; 9 bases match TRBD1. The trim removed 4 bases at V and 1 base at J, leaving 5 bases unmatched. The CDR3 consists of 15 residues. The germline CDR1 and CDR2 sequences are SGHTA and FQGTGA. In DNA form, the CDR3 reads TGTGCCAGCAGCTCAACCGGGACAGGGTCCTACGAGCAGTACTTC. Translating it yields CASSSTGTGSYEQYF.

Only one count was recorded for this clone. This rearrangement joins TRBV9 to TRBJ2-1, with D tentatively TRBD1 (5 bases). V shed 5 bases and J shed 8 bases, with 20 bases lying between them. Germline CDR1 is SGDLS and CDR2 is YYNGEE. This CDR3 is built from 15 residues. The CDR3 loop reads CASSMQGGRAYEQFF. CDR3 in DNA: TGTGCCAGCAGTATGCAGGGCGGTCGTGCCTATGAGCAGTTCTTC.

The rearrangement joins TRBV6-6 to TRBJ2-3; unclear D gene. Germline CDR1 reads MNHNY; CDR2 reads SVGAGI (reference sequence). Trimming stripped 7 bases from V and 4 bases from J, with 9 bases between. This CDR3 contains 12 residues. CDR3 coding DNA: TGTGCCAGCAATAGGGAATCAGATACGCAGTATTTT. Translation: CASNRESDTQYF.

The chain couples TRBV5-1 to TRBJ1-3, with 7 bases that match TRBD1. V trimming: 0 bases; J trimming: 4 bases; junction bases outside the gene matches: 10. The CDR3 is 17 amino acids. Looked up from germline, CDR1 is SGHRS and CDR2 is YFSETQ. DNA for the CDR3: TGCGCCAGCAGCTTGGACCTCCGACAGGGTCGAGGAAACACCATATATTTT. This encodes CASSLDLRQGRGNTIYF.

This rearrangement joins TRBV29-1 to TRBJ1-2; no definite D call. The germline CDR1 and CDR2 sequences are SQVTM and ANQGSEA. The CDR3 has 11 amino acids. Trimming shortened V by 7 bases and J by 3 bases, and 9 bases separated the two germline ends. The CDR3 reads CSAGEDYGYTF. The CDR3 DNA reads TGCAGCGCCGGAGAGGACTATGGCTACACCTTC.

The chain employs TRBV19 and TRBJ2-3, with 9 bases that match TRBD2. Trimming took 6 bases from V and 3 from J; bases not matched to a gene: 1. CDR3 size: 13 residues. Germline V gene sequence: CDR1 LNHDA, CDR2 SQIVND (reference sequence). CDR3 sequence reads: CASRGLATDTQYF. The DNA of the CDR3 is TGTGCCAGTAGAGGACTAGCGACAGATACGCAGTATTTT.